This T cell receptor beta chain was obtained from a study of regulatory T cells in long-lasting Graves disease. Study-wide results and caveats: Lower TCR diversity characterized persistent Graves' patients relative to newly diagnosed patients.

Arm-PCR of CDR3 regions and iRepertoire HTBI primers were used to build TCR beta libraries. TCRdb itself ran the multiplex PCR reads through MiXCR, one entry per CDR3 protein. The sample contains approximately 470,000 distinct CDR3 sequences, around 15% of which appear only once. Regarding time point: newly diagnosed GD, antithyroid drugs for less than 3 months. Isolated PBMC RNA provided the starting material for the TCR library. Of note for this clonotype: The antigen remains unidentified.

Trimming took 3 bases from V and 1 from J, leaving 15 bases between them. This CDR3 spans 16 amino acids. These data were also reused for a study on T cells in Graves' hyperthyroidism and ophthalmopathy. That investigation notes: Graves' hyperthyroidism was deemed stable absent ophthalmopathy progression within 18 months.

Specimen: peripheral blood mononuclear cells (PBMCs), collected at new diagnosis, from a patient treated with antithyroid drugs. This chain links TRBV12-3 or TRBV12-4 with TRBJ2-5, with D tentatively TRBD1 (6 bases). The receptor comes from a middle-aged man with Graves disease. The CDR3 reads CASSFPGHRFQETQYF. DNA of the CDR3: TGTGCCAGCAGTTTCCCGGGACACCGATTCCAAGAGACCCAGTACTTC.